This entry lists 2 T cell receptor beta chains sequenced from one sample in a study of blood T cell repertoires in COVID-19. Profiling relied on immunoSEQ multiplex PCR, and the TCRdb table lists in-frame clones only, not all of them. The sample carries approximately 270,000 clones, roughly 88% recorded once. The source material was peripheral blood. The receptors here all came from an older man with acute or convalescent COVID-19.

The CDR3 sequence: CASSLAFGSNQPQHF. The DNA for the CDR3 is TGCGCCAGCAGCTTGGCCTTCGGTAGCAATCAGCCCCAGCATTTT. The chain recombines TRBV5-1 with TRBJ1-5; no reliable D call. V shed 0 bases and J shed 0 bases, with 7 bases lying between them. Germline CDR1 is SGHRS and CDR2 is YFSETQ. The CDR3 is 15 amino acids.

The chain employs TRBV2 and TRBJ1-2, with 9 bases identical to TRBD1. Germline lookup yields CDR1 SNHLY and CDR2 FYNNEI. V was pared by 7 bases and J by 8 bases, with 5 bases of the junction left unmatched. This CDR3 has 12 amino acids. The CDR3 DNA reads TGTGCCAGCACCTTCGGACAGGGGGGCTACACCTTC. Amino acid sequence: CASTFGQGGYTF.